What follows describes a single TCR beta chain. Its antigen has not been determined. No clone much larger than this one lies a single base away; base qualities are absent. The CDR3 holds 17 amino acids from the cysteine to the phenylalanine. The DNA shown is the 51-base CDR3, in frame from base 1. The germline V gene yields SGDLS for CDR1 and YYNGEE for CDR2. From V the trimming removes 4 bases and from J it removes 1 base, while the gene matches leave 7 bases of the junction unaccounted for. These data come from a study of cytomegalovirus exposure and HLA in healthy donors (dated by TCRdb to 2016 to 2017). Looking at the study overall: An earlier analysis of roughly 610 of the donors reported around 280 Gb of sequence data and about 120 million unique TCR beta sequences obtained from some 170 million T cells. Four or five DR-DQ haplotypes were treated as single units for association and clustering because of strong linkage in the cohort. In an earlier analysis of roughly 600 of the donors, high-throughput TCR beta sequencing was used to judge whether each TCR beta V gene segment behaved as functional or pseudogenic. Along with the 666-subject first cohort, a separate validation cohort of about 110 different subjects was used. The study aimed to test whether cataloging public T cell receptors could reveal signatures of past pathogen exposure. Of the roughly 430 genotyped donors, over 70% fell in the genetic ancestry cluster associated with self-reported Caucasian donors. To predict cytomegalovirus infection status, the study combined high-throughput TCR immunosequencing, statistical association of individual TCRs with disease status, and machine learning. In the later analysis, no new phenotypic data were used to find candidate immune exposures; instead, reliance was placed on TCR beta sequences and their occurrence across donors. All discovery cohort repertoires had been generated on a single sequencing platform. The number of donors typed differed by locus, with roughly 620-630 for A, B, C, DRB1 and DQB1, around 500 for DQA1, approximately 580 for DPA1, and 400 to 490 for DPB1. Roughly 320 gigabases of sequencing data and 91 million or so unique TCR sequences made up an early release that covered roughly 670 HLA-typed donors. To study patterns of TCR occurrence, a later analysis re-analyzed previously published TCR beta repertoires from 666 donors and added high-resolution HLA genotyping. Donor age, sex, ethnicity and CMV serostatus were collected together with the repertoire data. Across approximately 400 genotyped donors of the cohort, an average of about 200,000 unique TCR beta nucleotide sequences per donor were sequenced, and 15% to 20% of those sequences were non-productive. Both class I and class II loci were covered by HLA typing, at four-digit resolution. The T cell repertoires of roughly 660 subjects were profiled by immunosequencing and related to cytomegalovirus serostatus. In a later genetic analysis, genome-wide SNP genotypes for about three fifths of the roughly 670 donors were used, and that subset was treated as a discovery cohort.

Receptor libraries were prepared by the immunoSEQ multiplex PCR assay. A mixture of 60 forward primers for TCR Vbeta segments and 13 reverse primers for TCR Jbeta segments was used in the multiplex PCR. A multiplex PCR assay on genomic DNA amplified the CDR3 region of rearranged TCR beta genes. Amplified TCR beta libraries were sequenced as 87-base-pair reads on the Illumina HiSeq System. In the source study's methods: A later analysis tallied approximately 87 million unique TCR beta chains across the 700 or so repertoires, and about 10 million of those chains were shared by two or more donors. Raw reads were error-corrected and collapsed into unique sequences with a nearest-neighbor algorithm that merged closely related sequences to remove PCR and sequencing errors. V, D and J gene segments were assigned by aligning CDR3 sequences to IMGT reference sequences. For a sequence to be retained, a match of at least six nucleotides was required to both a V gene segment and a J gene segment. Rearrangements were classified as productive when the CDR3 lacked stop codons and remained in frame with V and J, and all other rearrangements were classified as non-productive. CDR3 was defined by IMGT convention, running from the second conserved V-encoded cysteine to the conserved J-encoded phenylalanine. The earlier analysis of about 530 of the donors excluded any sequence lacking an unambiguous match to a single V gene segment. An earlier analysis of under 750 of the donors called V segments functional above 56.7% productive rearrangements and segregating when the between-donor standard deviation exceeded 5%. A statistical classification framework was built for diagnosing cytomegalovirus status from the catalog of TCR beta chain sequences. A later analysis assigned V and J genes by comparing TCR nucleotide sequences with IMGT/GENE-DB human TR gene sequences. Using the TCRdist pipeline, a later analysis assigned CDR3 sequences along with most-parsimonious VDJ recombination scenarios. In a later analysis, each TCR beta chain was defined by its CDR3 amino acid sequence together with its V-gene family, and reads without a unique V-gene family were excluded. As a way to deal with suspected cross-contamination and a sequencing artifact, a later analysis dropped 592 nucleotide sequences that were highly shared and had low generation probability. In a later analysis, a clonal expansion index for each public chain was calculated from normalized within-repertoire ranks of inferred template counts. In a later analysis, generation probabilities were computed using a VDJ recombination model fitted to out-of-frame rearrangements, and the results were checked against IGoR. In a later analysis, hypergeometric tests were used to score TCR-TCR, TCR-HLA and TCR-CMV co-occurrence, with a repertoire-size bias correction applied to TCR pairs. False discovery rates were estimated in a later analysis by permuting HLA or CMV assignments 20 times. A later analysis grouped co-occurring TCRs with DBSCAN, adding TCRdist sequence similarity when clustering within HLA-allele-positive subsets. Repertoires with fewer than 30,000 or more than 120,000 public chains, plus five repertoires with anomalous nucleotide sharing, were excluded from co-occurrence clustering. Here the immuneACCESS table is served through TCRdb, limited to in-frame sequences with V and J called. Missing clones are a known gap in these copies; in checked studies unresolved V genes cover under half, and the rest lacks a known reason. V and J calls and clone size are as listed in that table; D and trimming were resolved from the DNA. This sample lists under 150,000 clones; almost 80% were detected once. The top ten hold around 7.1% of the sample.

The cohort comprised around 690 healthy bone marrow donors. At the time of sampling, all cohort members were nominally healthy, though unrecorded immune exposures were likely present. The donor was CMV seropositive and was included in the group of 250 to 300 seropositive cohort members. Every donor gave a peripheral blood sample, and the peripheral blood mononuclear cells from that sample were used for TCR beta sequencing. The Qiagen DNeasy Blood Extraction Kit was used to extract genomic DNA from the blood cell samples. Findings and caveats that apply to the study as a whole: Because HLA typing was unavailable for some donors at each locus, only the typed subset was used in association tests. An association between a missense DCLRE1C variant and V-gene and J-gene trimming of TCR beta chains was found in a later genetic analysis and replicated in an independent cohort. In a later analysis, most CMV-associated TCR beta chains were found to appear HLA-restricted, with HLA associations seemingly driven largely by CMV exposure. Compared with equally common non-associated chains, HLA-associated TCR beta chains in a later analysis were more clonally expanded and had lower generation probabilities. This cohort had only TCR beta chains sequenced, and the lack of alpha or paired-chain data limited which features could be detected. The classifier was reported to diagnose cytomegalovirus status with high specificity and sensitivity in both the original cohort and the validation cohort. The authors suggested that the approach could potentially be generalized to other disease states and immunological phenotypes. In a later analysis, several top co-occurrence clusters were reported to appear linked to parvovirus B19, influenza, CMV and Epstein-Barr virus. Correlated functional status among segregating V segments might be attributable to linkage disequilibrium, but an unknown experimental factor could not be ruled out. According to a later genetic analysis, donors in an Asian-associated ancestry cluster had fewer N-insertions in productive TCRs than the approximately 630-donor mean. In vitro tests confirmed that a few of the cytomegalovirus-associated TCR beta chains recognize cytomegalovirus antigens. According to a later analysis, TCR association rates differed among HLA loci, with DRB1 alleles showing the most associated TCRs and HLA-C alleles showing the fewest. Some IMGT-functional V segments, including TRBV6-2 and TRBV6-3, could not be told apart with the 87-base-pair reads, so those segments were excluded. CMV serostatus was the only immune exposure information available for the cohort. The study gave a list of about 150 TCR beta chains associated with cytomegalovirus. Sequencing depth was assumed to be roughly uniform across donors in the presence/absence analyses, though that assumption may not hold. Specific HLA alleles were associated with around 18,000 TCR beta sequences at a false discovery rate of 0.05 in a later analysis. Broadly in line with IMGT annotations, most TCR beta V segments showed up in productive rearrangements about 87% or about 30% of the time in an earlier analysis of several hundred of the donors. Because counts were too low, around 17 rarely observed V segments, including chromosome 9 orphons, were left out of the earlier analysis of approximately 580 of the donors. Across donors, most TCR sequences were observed very rarely, whereas some public TCRs were present in many individuals. A cluster of highly shared sequence variants was judged likely to be a technical artifact of the sequencing pipeline. A further reported finding was that TCR beta sequences accurately predicted the HLA-A and HLA-B alleles for most subjects in the first cohort. When HLA alleles, especially DR and DQ, strongly co-occurred, TCR associations were difficult to assign to individual alleles.

The clonotype originates from a woman in her thirties or forties in good health and CMV-seropositive. Sequences were obtained from PBMCs. The chain links TRBV9 with TRBJ2-2; 10 bases in the junction line up with TRBD2. The sequenced DNA is TGTGCCAGCAGCCACCGGAGGACTAGCGGGAACACCGGGGAGCTGTTTTTT. This translates into CASSHRRTSGNTGELFF.